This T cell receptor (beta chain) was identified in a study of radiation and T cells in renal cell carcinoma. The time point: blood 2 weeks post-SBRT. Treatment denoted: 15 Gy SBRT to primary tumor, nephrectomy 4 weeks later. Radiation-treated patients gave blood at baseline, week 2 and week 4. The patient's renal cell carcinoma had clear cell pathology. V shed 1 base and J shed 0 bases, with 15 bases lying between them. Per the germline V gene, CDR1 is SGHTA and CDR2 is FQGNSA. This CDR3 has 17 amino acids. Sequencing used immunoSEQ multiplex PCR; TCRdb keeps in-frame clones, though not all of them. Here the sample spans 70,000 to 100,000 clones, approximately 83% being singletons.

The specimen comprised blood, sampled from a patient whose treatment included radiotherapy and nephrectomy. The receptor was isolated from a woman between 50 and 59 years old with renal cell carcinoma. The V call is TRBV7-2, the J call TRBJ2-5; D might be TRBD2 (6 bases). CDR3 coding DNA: TGTGCCAGCAGCTTAGATCGGGTAGCGGACTACCAAGAGACCCAGTACTTC. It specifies CASSLDRVADYQETQYF.